The T cell receptor beta chain under discussion was sequenced for a study of technical replicates of blood from a handful of donors. Clones were read by immunoSEQ multiplex PCR, and TCRdb kept only the in-frame ones, dropping some. Seen here are fewer than 65,000 clones, around 87% observed once, and the top ten hold around 4.9%. Trimming stripped 6 bases from V and 1 base from J, with 9 bases between. The CDR3 contains 13 residues. Germline CDR1 reads MNHEY; CDR2 reads SVGAGI. The chain is built from TRBV6-5 and TRBJ1-1, with D unresolved. This TCR derives from a human donor in good health. Some clones in this sample may be carry-over from other donors' samples. Sequencing was done on a sample of PBMCs. In nucleotides, the CDR3 is TGTGCCAGCAGCCGGTTGCGGAACACTGAAGCTTTCTTT. This encodes CASSRLRNTEAFF.